Listed here are 32 T cell receptor beta chains from one sample, sequenced in a study of tumor-infiltrating lymphocytes in primary liver carcinoma. TCR beta cDNA was prepared out of roughly 520 ng total RNA by means of a constant-region primer. Libraries for TCR beta were built through three nested multiplex PCR rounds, which together made up a slightly modified ARM-PCR procedure. Running 10 cycles apiece, the first two PCR rounds relied on TRBV1-TRBV30 forward primers together with a C-beta reverse primer. One entry per CDR3 protein, called by TCRdb with MiXCR from the multiplex PCR reads. This sample yields just under 45,000 distinct CDR3 sequences, of which roughly 73% are seen a single time; roughly 19% belongs to the top ten. Scientists recovered RNA and DNA together from roughly 18-30 mg of unsorted bulk tissue. Specimen: liver tumor tissue from sampling region 2. Stated subset: tumor region T2, inferior pole. The receptors were gathered from a man between 35 and 55 years old with primary liver carcinoma and hepatitis B virus infection.

The chain joins TRBV11-2 to TRBJ2-6, with D unclear. Trimming took 3 bases from V and 5 from J, leaving 11 bases between them. Per germline, CDR1 SGHAT and CDR2 FQNNGV. This CDR3 has 15 amino acids. The CDR3 loop reads CASSFGRARANVLTF. CDR3 sequence (DNA): TGTGCCAGCAGCTTCGGTCGGGCTAGGGCCAACGTCCTGACTTTC.

About this clonotype: Relative to the germline gene, one junction end is altered; a read error may explain this. The V call is TRBV5-6, the J call TRBJ2-3, with 8 bases identical to TRBD1. The CDR3 has 14 residues. Germline V gene data show CDR1 as SGHDT and CDR2 as YYEEEE. The CDR3 coding sequence is TGTGCCAGCACCTTGCAGGGGGCAACAGATACGCAATATTTT. As protein: CASTLQGATDTQYF.

On this clonotype itself: This could be a read error, since a much larger clone is one nucleotide away. V and J are TRBV28 and TRBJ1-1, with TRBD1 identical over 7 bases. The CDR3 has 18 residues. V was clipped by 2 bases and J by 4 bases; unmatched bases: 16. In germline, CDR1 is MDHEN, CDR2 SYDVKM. The CDR3 loop is CASSLPPGTAVMSTEAFF. The CDR3 DNA follows: TGTGCCAGCAGTTTACCTCCGGGGACAGCGGTGATGAGCACTGAAGCTTTCTTT.

Points on this clonotype: As the CDR3 is not closed by the conserved phenylalanine or tryptophan, this likely results from a read error. J is TRBJ2-7 and V is TRBV7-9; 11 nucleotides line up with TRBD2. V trimming: 9 bases; J trimming: 7 bases; junction bases outside the gene matches: 32. CDR3 length: 21 residues. Germline-derived CDR1 and CDR2 are SEHNR and FQNEAQ (reference sequence). The CDR3 sequence: CASSARTGDTTSGRFAYEQYY. CDR3 DNA: TGTGCCAGTAGCGCCCGGACAGGGGATACCACTAGCGGGAGATTCGCGTATGAGCAGTACTAC.

This clonotype appeared a single time. A junction boundary mismatches the germline segment, possibly from a read error. This chain uses TRBV6-5 with TRBJ1-6; D is unresolved. CDR3 length: 13 residues. CDR1 is MNHEY, CDR2 SVGAGI, per germline. The CDR3 region has the DNA TGTACCGGCAGCCCTAAGCCGAATTCACCCTTCCACTTT. Its translation is CTGSPKPNSPFHF.

Comments on this clonotype: A much larger clone sits a single nucleotide away, making a read error possible. The chain couples TRBV5-1 to TRBJ2-1; D is uncertain. The CDR3 contains 12 residues. Germline V gene lookup returns CDR1 SGHRS and CDR2 YFSETQ. CDR3 region: CASSPEGNEHLF. The CDR3 nucleotides are TGCGCCAGCAGCCCCGAAGGCAATGAGCACCTCTTC.

Points on this clonotype: Sequence at one end of the junction differs from germline and may be a read error. The CDR3 loop reads CASSYLAGGPTGTRYF. CDR3 DNA sequence: TGTGCCAGCAGTTACCTAGCGGGAGGGCCGACAGGTACGCGGTATTTT. V usage is TRBV6-2 or TRBV6-3 and J usage is TRBJ2-3; TRBD2 aligns across 12 bases. Germline-derived CDR1 and CDR2 are MNHEY and SVGEGT. This CDR3 comprises 16 residues.

This clonotype was counted a single time. The junction differs from germline at one of its ends, possibly a read error. The chain employs TRBV5-1 and TRBJ2-5; no clear D. The germline gives CDR1 SGHRS, CDR2 YFSETQ. This CDR3 has 14 residues. The CDR3 protein is CASSLVKSQETLYF. CDR3 in DNA: TGCGCCAGCAGCTTGGTAAAATCCCAAGAGACCCTGTACTTC.

This clonotype was counted at least ten times. The V gene is TRBV5-1, the J gene TRBJ2-5; 14 bases are shared with TRBD2. CDR1 and CDR2 from the germline V gene are SGHRS and YFSETQ. V dropped 3 bases and J dropped 2; count of bases not matched to a gene: 3. This CDR3 spans 16 amino acids. CDR3 sequence: CASSSGLAGGQETQYF. The CDR3 DNA is TGCGCCAGCAGCTCCGGACTAGCGGGAGGACAAGAGACCCAGTACTTC.

This clonotype was observed at least ten times. The chain links TRBV24-1 to TRBJ2-5; perhaps TRBD2 as D (5 bases). The CDR3 has 16 amino acids. In germline, CDR1 is KGHDR, CDR2 SFDVKD. Deletions cut 5 bases from V and 2 bases from J, with 17 bases between. CDR3 DNA sequence: TGTGCCACCAGTGCATCAAAGGTGCGGGTACAAGAGACCCAGTACTTC. Its protein product is CATSASKVRVQETQYF.

This clonotype was recorded many times. The genes are TRBV5-1 and TRBJ2-3; D uncertain. V shed 0 bases and J shed 0 bases, with 11 bases lying between them. CDR1 SGHRS and CDR2 YFSETQ come from the germline V gene. The CDR3 runs 16 residues. The CDR3 reads CASSLDSFSSTDTQYF. CDR3 coding DNA: TGCGCCAGCAGCTTGGACAGTTTCTCTAGCACAGATACGCAGTATTTT. Variable domain in full (rest from reference TRBV5-1 and TRBJ2-3): KAGVTQTPRYLIKTRGQQVTLSCSPISGHRSVSWYQQTPGQGLQFLFEYFSETQRNKGNFPGRFSGRQFSNSRSEMNVSTLELGDSALYLCASSLDSFSSTDTQYFGPGTRLTVL.

This clonotype is medium-sized by share. The chain employs TRBV29-1 and TRBJ1-1, with a possible D match to TRBD1 (5 bases). The CDR3 contains 14 residues. V dropped 7 bases and J dropped 3 bases, with 18 bases sitting between them. The germline V gene has CDR1 SQVTM and CDR2 ANQGSEA. The DNA for the CDR3 is TGCAGCGGCCGCCGGGGGGGGGAGGACACTGAAGCTTTCTTT. Translated: CSGRRGGEDTEAFF.

Turning to this clonotype: The CDR3 ends on some other residue instead of the conserved phenylalanine or tryptophan, so this is likely a read error. The chain links TRBV4-3 to TRBJ2-3; a possible D gene is TRBD2 (5 bases). The CDR3 has 15 residues. V shed 4 bases and J shed 5 bases, with 16 bases lying between them. Germline V gives CDR1 LGHNA, CDR2 YSLEER. Here the CDR3 DNA reads TGCGCCAGCAGCCGAGAAGCCCGGGGAAGAGATACGCAGTATTAT. Its translation: CASSREARGRDTQYY.

Details on this clonotype: At one of its ends the junction is not consistent with the germline gene, which may arise from a read error. This rearrangement joins TRBV29-1 to TRBJ2-4, with TRBD2 matching 11 bases. Germline assignment: CDR1 SQVTM and CDR2 ANQGSEA. This CDR3 has 16 residues. CDR3 nucleotide sequence: TGCAGCGCCGGGACTAGCGGAACCCTAGCCAAAAACATCCAGTGCTTC. Translating it yields CSAGTSGTLAKNIQCF.

The chain is built from TRBV14 and TRBJ2-1; 8 nucleotides match TRBD2. In germline, CDR1 is SGHDN, CDR2 FVKESK. Unmatched junction bases numbered 23, after V lost 6 bases and J lost 16 bases. This CDR3 has 16 residues. CDR3 coding DNA: TGTGCCAGCAGTGCTGTAGCGGGATGGGTAAACAATGAGTACTTCTTC. Its translation is CASSAVAGWVNNEYFF. The full variable domain, in which reference TRBV14 and TRBJ2-1 provide the parts outside the CDR3, is EAGVTQFPSHSVIEKGQTVTLRCDPISGHDNLYWYRRVMGKEIKFLLHFVKESKQDESGMPNNRFLAERTGGTYSTLKVQPAELEDSGVYFCASSAVAGWVNNEYFFGPGTRLTVL.

The table lists this clonotype with a count of one. The junction and the germline gene differ at one end; a read error may be behind it. This chain connects TRBV12-3 or TRBV12-4 to TRBJ2-3; unclear D gene. There are 15 residues in the CDR3. The CDR3 here is CASSRDQSFTDTLYF. The CDR3 DNA is TGTGCCAGCAGCCGCGATCAGTCCTTCACAGATACGCTGTATTTT.

In regard to this clonotype: A read error may produce the germline difference seen at one junction end. This rearrangement joins TRBV6-1 to TRBJ2-3; D not resolved. Germline V CDR1 and CDR2: MNHNS, SASEGT. The CDR3 is 12 residues long. CDR3 bases: TGTGACAGCAAGCCCAGCATAGATACGCAGTATTTC. It specifies CDSKPSIDTQYF.

Details on this clonotype: Germline and junction disagree at one end, which may indicate a read error. The V and J genes are TRBV10-3 and TRBJ1-2; perhaps TRBD1 as D (5 bases). This CDR3 region has 14 residues. The germline V gene encodes CDR1 ENHRY and CDR2 SYGVKD. The DNA for the CDR3 is TGCGCCATCAGTGAGTCGTGGCAGGGAGGTGGCTACACCTTC. Its protein is CAISESWQGGGYTF.

The chain joins TRBV29-1 to TRBJ2-5; D gene uncertain. The CDR3 runs to 14 residues. In germline, CDR1 is SQVTM, CDR2 ANQGSEA. The V gene lost 1 base and the J gene lost 5 bases, with 14 bases spanning the gap. The chain's CDR3 is CSVEAVRRGETQYF. In DNA form, the CDR3 reads TGCAGCGTTGAAGCTGTCAGACGAGGTGAGACCCAGTACTTC. Drawing the rest from reference TRBV29-1 and TRBJ2-5, the complete variable domain is SAVISQKPSRDICQRGTSLTIQCQVDSQVTMMFWYRQQPGQSLTLIATANQGSEATYESGFVIDKFPISRPNLTFSTLTVSNMSPEDSSIYLCSVEAVRRGETQYFGPGTRLLVL.

This clonotype was seen only a few times. The genes are TRBV29-1 and TRBJ2-3; 13 bases line up with TRBD2. The length of the CDR3 is 15 residues. Trimming removed 6 bases from V and 5 bases from J; junction bases left unmatched: 8. In germline, CDR1 is SQVTM, CDR2 ANQGSEA. In nucleotides, the CDR3 is TGCAGCGTACGGACTAGCGGGGGTTGGGAAGATACGCAGTATTTT. It specifies CSVRTSGGWEDTQYF.

This clonotype came up once. A much more abundant neighbour one base away suggests this may be a read error. The chain combines TRBV2 with TRBJ2-2; D gene unclear. This CDR3 has 14 residues. Germline V gene sequence: CDR1 SNHLY, CDR2 FYNNEI. This chain's CDR3 is CTSIKPPGTGELFF. CDR3 sequence (DNA): TGTACCAGCATAAAACCACCCGGGACCGGGGAGCTGTTTTTT.

This clonotype was counted many times. The chain employs TRBV7-9 and TRBJ2-6; possible D gene TRBD2, 5 bases. V lost 2 bases and J lost 6, with 8 bases in between. Germline CDR1 SEHNR, CDR2 FQNEAQ (reference sequence). The CDR3 totals 14 residues. Here the CDR3 DNA reads TGTGCCAGCAGCTTACGGGGTCAGGCCAACGTCCTGACTTTC. Its protein is CASSLRGQANVLTF.

This clonotype was detected only once. One end of the junction is discordant with germline, which a read error may explain. V usage is TRBV29-1 and J usage is TRBJ2-7, with 8 bases lining up with TRBD2. Looked up from germline, CDR1 is SQVTM and CDR2 is ANQGSEA. The CDR3 has 15 residues. The CDR3 reads CSVELQGLEEDEHYF. In DNA form, the CDR3 reads TGCAGCGTTGAACTCCAGGGACTAGAAGAGGACGAGCACTATTTC.

This rearrangement joins TRBV6-5 to TRBJ2-3; TRBD1 agrees at 7 bases. V trimming: 6 bases; J trimming: 5 bases; junction bases outside the gene matches: 11. The V gene's germline CDR1 is MNHEY and CDR2 SVGAGI. The CDR3 length is 15 residues. CDR3 amino acids: CASRNPKTGLDTQYF. For the CDR3, the DNA is TGTGCCAGCAGAAACCCAAAGACAGGGCTAGATACGCAGTATTTT.

The rearrangement links TRBV11-2 to TRBJ2-7, with D perhaps TRBD1 (5 bases). Germline loops: CDR1 SGHAT, CDR2 FQNNGV. V lost 4 bases, J lost 9 bases, and 19 bases lay in between. CDR3 size: 14 residues. The CDR3 DNA reads TGTGCCAGCAGCTCTAACAGGAACTCCCACATGCAGTACTTC. Protein sequence: CASSSNRNSHMQYF. The whole variable domain, filled in from reference TRBV11-2 and TRBJ2-7, reads EAGVAQSPRYKIIEKRQSVAFWCNPISGHATLYWYQQILGQGPKLLIQFQNNGVVDDSQLPKDRFSAERLKGVDSTLKIQPAKLEDSAVYLCASSSNRNSHMQYFGPGTRLTVT.

This clonotype was recorded once. This likely comes from a read error, as the CDR3 has no conserved phenylalanine or tryptophan at its end. The chain employs TRBV28 and TRBJ1-4, with TRBD1 matching 12 bases. The CDR3 is 15 amino acids. V gave up 3 bases and J gave up 8 bases; unmatched junction bases: 4. Germline V lookup: CDR1 MDHEN, CDR2 SYDVKM. The CDR3 spells CASSLGQGANEKLFY. CDR3 DNA sequence: TGTGCCAGCAGTTTGGGACAGGGGGCCAACGAAAAACTGTTTTAT.

This clonotype turned up a few times. This chain links TRBV6-1 with TRBJ1-5; 8 nucleotides align to TRBD1. The CDR3 covers 14 residues. Germline CDR1 is MNHNS and CDR2 is SASEGT. The trim removed 6 bases at V and 7 bases at J, leaving 8 bases unmatched. The CDR3 here is CASSPSQGEQPQHF. CDR3 sequence (DNA): TGTGCCAGCAGCCCTTCACAGGGGGAGCAGCCCCAGCATTTT.

V and J are TRBV7-9 and TRBJ2-5; D gene uncertain. The length of the CDR3 is 14 residues. The germline CDR1 and CDR2 sequences are SEHNR and FQNEAQ (reference sequence). V was clipped by 2 bases and J by 9 bases, with 16 bases between them. The CDR3 nucleotides read TGTGCCAGCAGCTTAATGGGGATTTCCGAGGCCCAGTACTTC. Translated: CASSLMGISEAQYF.

On this clonotype itself: The conserved closing phenylalanine or tryptophan is absent in this CDR3, likely reflecting a read error. The chain recombines TRBV28 with TRBJ2-5; the D is unclear. Trimming pared 1 base from V and 2 bases from J, leaving 14 bases between. Per germline, CDR1 MDHEN and CDR2 SYDVKM. The CDR3 extends over 16 amino acids. DNA of the CDR3: TGTGCCAGCAGTTTATATAGTCATGGAAATCAAGAGACCCAGTACTCC. Its translation: CASSLYSHGNQETQYS.

This chain connects TRBV15 to TRBJ1-5, with TRBD1 matching 7 bases. This CDR3 has 15 amino acids. Germline V lookup: CDR1 LNHNV, CDR2 YYDKDF (reference sequence). V was pared by 5 bases and J by 5 bases, with 9 bases of the junction left unmatched. The CDR3 DNA reads TGTGCCACCAGCGGGGTTAACAGGGGCGATCAGCCCCAGCATTTT. Translation: CATSGVNRGDQPQHF. Filled out from reference TRBV15 and TRBJ1-5, the complete variable domain reads DAMVIQNPRYQVTQFGKPVTLSCSQTLNHNVMYWYQQKSSQAPKLLFHYYDKDFNNEADTPDNFQSRRPNTSFCFLDIRSPGLGDTAMYLCATSGVNRGDQPQHFGDGTRLSIL.

This rearrangement joins TRBV6-1 to TRBJ2-4, with D tentatively TRBD2 (6 bases). Germline V gene lookup returns CDR1 MNHNS and CDR2 SASEGT. The V gene lost 3 bases and the J gene lost 9 bases, with 12 bases spanning the gap. There are 13 residues in the CDR3. The CDR3 DNA sequence: TGTGCCAGCAGTGACGGGACTCCGGGCATTCAGTACTTC. This gives the protein CASSDGTPGIQYF.

As for this clonotype: One end of the junction fails to match germline, which may point to a read error. The rearrangement links TRBV5-6 to TRBJ2-5, with D perhaps matching TRBD1 or TRBD2 (8 bases each). Germline loops: CDR1 SGHDT, CDR2 YYEEEE. This CDR3 is 15 amino acids long. The CDR3 bases are TGTGCCAGCAGCTCGCCGGACAGGGAGCGGGAGACCCAATACTTC. The encoded protein is CASSSPDRERETQYF. Complete variable domain (other parts from reference TRBV5-6 and TRBJ2-5): DAGVTQSPTHLIKTRGQQVTLRCSPKSGHDTVSWYQQALGQGPQFIFQYYEEEERQRGNFPDRFSGHQFPNYSSELNVNALLLGDSALYLCASSSPDRERETQYFGPGTRLLVL.